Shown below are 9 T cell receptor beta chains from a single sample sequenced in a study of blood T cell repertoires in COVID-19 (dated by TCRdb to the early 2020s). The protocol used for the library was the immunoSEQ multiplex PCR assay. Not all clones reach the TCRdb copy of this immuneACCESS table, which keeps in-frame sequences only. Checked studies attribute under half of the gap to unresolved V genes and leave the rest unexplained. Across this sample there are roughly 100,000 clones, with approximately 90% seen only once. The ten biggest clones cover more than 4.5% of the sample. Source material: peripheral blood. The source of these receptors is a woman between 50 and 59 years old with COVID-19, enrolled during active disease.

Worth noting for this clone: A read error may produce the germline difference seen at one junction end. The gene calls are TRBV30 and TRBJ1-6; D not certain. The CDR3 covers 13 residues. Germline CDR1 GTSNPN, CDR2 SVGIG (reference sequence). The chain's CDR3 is CAWTSGRNSPPHF. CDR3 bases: TGTGCCTGGACCTCTGGGCGTAATTCACCCCCCCACTTT.

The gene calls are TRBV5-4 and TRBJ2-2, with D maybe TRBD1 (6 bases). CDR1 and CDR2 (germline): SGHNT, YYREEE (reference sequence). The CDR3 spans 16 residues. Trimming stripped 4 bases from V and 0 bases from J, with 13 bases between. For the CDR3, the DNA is TGTGCCAGCAGCCCGGTAGGGGGAACGAACACCGGGGAGCTGTTTTTT. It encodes CASSPVGGTNTGELFF.

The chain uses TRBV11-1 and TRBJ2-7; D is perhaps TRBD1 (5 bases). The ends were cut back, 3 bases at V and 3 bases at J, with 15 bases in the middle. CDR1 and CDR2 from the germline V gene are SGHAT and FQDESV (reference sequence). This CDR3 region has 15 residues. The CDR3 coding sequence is TGTGCCAGCAGCTTGGCTCGTGACAGCTACTACGAGCAGTACTTC. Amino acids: CASSLARDSYYEQYF.

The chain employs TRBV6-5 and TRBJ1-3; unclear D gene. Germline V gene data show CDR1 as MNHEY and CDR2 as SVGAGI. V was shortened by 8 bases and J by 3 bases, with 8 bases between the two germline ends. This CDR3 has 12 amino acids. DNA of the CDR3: TGTGCCAGCTCCAGAAGTGGAAACACCATATATTTT. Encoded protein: CASSRSGNTIYF.

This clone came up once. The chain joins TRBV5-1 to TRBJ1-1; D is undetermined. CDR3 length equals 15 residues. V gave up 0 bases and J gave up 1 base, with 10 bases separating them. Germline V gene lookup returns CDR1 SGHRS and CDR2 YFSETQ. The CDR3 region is CASSLAFGGNTEAFF. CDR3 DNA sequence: TGCGCCAGCAGCTTGGCCTTCGGAGGGAACACTGAAGCTTTCTTT.

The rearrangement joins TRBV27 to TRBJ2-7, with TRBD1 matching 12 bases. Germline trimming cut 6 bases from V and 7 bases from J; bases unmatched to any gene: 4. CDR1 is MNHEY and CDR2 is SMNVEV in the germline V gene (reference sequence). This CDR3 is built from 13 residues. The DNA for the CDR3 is TGTGCCAGCAGGGGACAGGGGGCTCGAGAGCAGTACTTC. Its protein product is CASRGQGAREQYF.

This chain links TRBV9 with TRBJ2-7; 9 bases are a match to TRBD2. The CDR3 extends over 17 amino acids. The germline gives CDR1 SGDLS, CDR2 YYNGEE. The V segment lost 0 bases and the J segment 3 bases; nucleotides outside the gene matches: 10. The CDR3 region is CASSVARSSGAGYEQYF. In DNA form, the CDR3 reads TGTGCCAGCAGCGTAGCCCGCTCTAGCGGGGCCGGCTACGAGCAGTACTTC.

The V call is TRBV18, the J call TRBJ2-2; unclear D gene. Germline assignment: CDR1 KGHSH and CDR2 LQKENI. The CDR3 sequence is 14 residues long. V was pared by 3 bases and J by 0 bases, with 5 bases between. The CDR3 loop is CASSPGANTGELFF. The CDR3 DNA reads TGTGCCAGCTCACCTGGAGCGAACACCGGGGAGCTGTTTTTT.

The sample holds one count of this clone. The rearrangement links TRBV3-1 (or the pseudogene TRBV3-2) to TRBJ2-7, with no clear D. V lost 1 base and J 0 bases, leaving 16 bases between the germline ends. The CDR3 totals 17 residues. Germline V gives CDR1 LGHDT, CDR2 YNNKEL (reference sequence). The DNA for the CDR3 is TGTGCCAGCAGCCAAGCAAGTTGGCTCCGGAGCTCCTACGAGCAGTACTTC. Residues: CASSQASWLRSSYEQYF.